Shown below are 28 T cell receptor beta chains from a single sample sequenced in a study of response to subunit inactivated influenza vaccine. Each CDR3 protein is one row after TCRdb ran MiXCR on the RT-PCR reads. The table has over 300,000 distinct CDR3 sequences, roughly 22% seen once; the top ten hold approximately 10%. Here the sequenced sample was PBMCs from blood, taken roughly 20 months after vaccination. These receptors were taken from a man aged 45-69 years who received an inactivated influenza vaccine.

This clonotype was counted once. V gene TRBV20-1 combines with J gene TRBJ2-3, with 9 bases fitting TRBD2. The length of the CDR3 is 17 residues. CDR1 and CDR2 from the germline V gene are DFQATT and SNEGSKA (reference sequence). The trim removed 1 base at V and 2 bases at J, leaving 10 bases unmatched. The CDR3 loop is CSARAPGASGNTDTQYF. CDR3 in DNA: TGCAGTGCTAGAGCTCCCGGGGCTAGCGGGAACACAGATACGCAGTATTTT.

This clonotype was picked up a small number of times. The CDR3 DNA follows: TGTGCCAGCAGCTTATCGGGCGGGCTATACAATGAGCAGTTCTTC. Its protein product is CASSLSGGLYNEQFF. The J gene is TRBJ2-1, the V gene TRBV7-3, with a possible D match to TRBD2 (5 bases). V lost 2 bases and J 4 bases, leaving 12 bases between the germline ends. Germline CDR1 and CDR2: SGHTA and FQGTGA. CDR3 size: 15 residues. The variable domain in full, with the rest retrieved from reference TRBV7-3 and TRBJ2-1, is GAGVSQTPSNKVTEKGKYVELRCDPISGHTALYWYRQSLGQGPEFLIYFQGTGAADDSGLPNDRFFAVRPEGSVSTLKIQRTERGDSAVYLCASSLSGGLYNEQFFGPGTRLTVL.

V is TRBV29-1 and J is TRBJ1-2, with 8 positions matching TRBD1. In germline, CDR1 is SQVTM, CDR2 ANQGSEA. Losses at the gene ends were 6 bases for V and 8 bases for J; bases not matched to a gene: 8. There are 12 residues in the CDR3. CDR3 in amino acids: CSVDRGSGGYTF. The CDR3, as DNA: TGCAGCGTCGACAGGGGTTCGGGGGGCTACACCTTC.

This clonotype occurred a few times. The chain joins TRBV20-1 to TRBJ1-4, with a weak D call TRBD1 (5 bases). V lost 5 bases and J lost 4, with 17 bases in between. Germline CDR1 is DFQATT and CDR2 is SNEGSKA (reference sequence). This CDR3 comprises 15 residues. In DNA form, the CDR3 reads TGCAGTGCTGAGGACCCACGGGACGGTAATGAAAAACTGTTTTTT. This codes for CSAEDPRDGNEKLFF.

The chain recombines TRBV20-1 with TRBJ1-5; the match to TRBD1 covers 7 bases. Losses at the gene ends were 6 bases for V and 7 bases for J; bases not matched to a gene: 15. The CDR3 runs to 15 residues. Germline CDR1 DFQATT, CDR2 SNEGSKA (reference sequence). CDR3 in DNA: TGCAGTGCCGCGCCCCCTACAGGGGAGCGGCAGCCCCAGCATTTT. Protein product: CSAAPPTGERQPQHF.

A few counts support this clonotype. V and J are TRBV6-1 and TRBJ1-6, with no clear D. There are 17 residues in the CDR3. Germline V gene sequence: CDR1 MNHNS, CDR2 SASEGT. Trimming left V 2 bases short and J 0 bases short, with 11 bases between. The DNA of the CDR3 is TGTGCCAGCAGTGAATTGGCGGGGAGCTCCTATAATTCACCCCTCCACTTT. Translated, it gives CASSELAGSSYNSPLHF.

This clonotype was seen a handful of times. The J gene is TRBJ2-3, the V gene TRBV5-5; perhaps TRBD1 as D (6 bases). V was trimmed by 0 bases and J by 2 bases, leaving 13 bases between them. Germline-derived CDR1 and CDR2 are SGHKS and YYEKEE (reference sequence). The CDR3 totals 16 residues. CDR3 sequence: CASSLEGGRFTDTQYF. CDR3 coding DNA: TGTGCCAGCAGCTTGGAAGGGGGTCGTTTCACAGATACGCAGTATTTT.

CDR3 sequence (DNA): TGTGCCACCAGCAGAGATTTGGCTAGTGAAAAACTGTTTTTT. It specifies CATSRDLASEKLFF. The rearrangement links TRBV15 to TRBJ1-4, with D unresolved. Germline V lookup: CDR1 LNHNV, CDR2 YYDKDF (reference sequence). The V end was cut by 0 bases, the J end by 7 bases, with 9 bases between. The CDR3 runs to 14 residues.

This clonotype came up a few times. This sequence joins TRBV10-3 and TRBJ1-5; D remains ambiguous. There are 14 residues in the CDR3. Trimming pared 6 bases from V and 0 bases from J, leaving 9 bases between. CDR1 is ENHRY and CDR2 is SYGVKD in the germline V gene. Here the CDR3 reads CAISETLSNQPQHF. The CDR3 DNA is TGTGCCATCAGCGAGACCCTTAGCAATCAGCCCCAGCATTTT.

The chain carries TRBV18 and TRBJ1-1, with a weak D call TRBD1 (6 bases). V gave up 5 bases and J gave up 3 bases, with 13 bases separating them. The CDR3 loop spans 14 amino acids. CDR1 KGHSH and CDR2 LQKENI come from the germline V gene. The CDR3 region is CASSYRALDTEAFF. The CDR3 DNA sequence: TGTGCCAGCTCATACAGGGCTTTGGACACTGAAGCTTTCTTT.

A few counts support this clonotype. The gene calls are TRBV12-3 or TRBV12-4 and TRBJ2-1; the match to TRBD1 covers 9 bases. After removal of 6 bases from V and 1 base from J, the junction contained 4 bases not matched to a gene. The CDR3 has 15 amino acids. The CDR3 spells CASRWDRDSYNEQFF. DNA of the CDR3: TGTGCCAGCAGGTGGGACAGGGATTCCTACAATGAGCAGTTCTTC.

This chain joins TRBV6-1 and TRBJ2-7; tentatively, D is TRBD1 (5 bases). Trimming left V 2 bases short and J 2 bases short, with 13 bases between. The CDR3 consists of 15 residues. Germline V gives CDR1 MNHNS, CDR2 SASEGT. The CDR3 reads CASSERAGWAYEQYF. CDR3 bases: TGTGCCAGCAGTGAAAGGGCAGGGTGGGCCTACGAGCAGTACTTC.

This clonotype appeared a few times. The chain has TRBV14 and TRBJ2-1; D is ambiguous. Deletions cut 3 bases from V and 6 bases from J, with 21 bases between. From germline, CDR1 is SGHDN and CDR2 FVKESK. This CDR3 comprises 17 residues. The CDR3: CASSQERVRLISNEQFF. DNA of the CDR3: TGTGCCAGCAGCCAGGAGCGTGTGAGGCTCATCAGCAATGAGCAGTTCTTC.

There are a few counts of this clonotype. The chain links TRBV29-1 to TRBJ1-1; D might be TRBD1 (5 bases). Germline values: CDR1 SQVTM, CDR2 ANQGSEA. The V gene lost 5 bases and the J gene lost 3 bases, with 16 bases spanning the gap. This CDR3 has 14 amino acids. The CDR3 protein is CSVPTGRSDTEAFF. The DNA for the CDR3 is TGCAGCGTTCCGACGGGACGCTCGGACACTGAAGCTTTCTTT.

The chain recombines TRBV20-1 with TRBJ2-7, with D maybe TRBD2 (6 bases). CDR3 length equals 14 residues. The germline CDR1 and CDR2 sequences are DFQATT and SNEGSKA (reference sequence). The V gene lost 4 bases and the J gene lost 5 bases, with 18 bases spanning the gap. The chain's CDR3 is CSATTGTPTHEQYF. Written as DNA, the CDR3 is TGCAGTGCTACCACCGGGACTCCTACCCACGAGCAGTACTTC.

The gene calls are TRBV28 and TRBJ2-1; TRBD2 matches at 14 bases. Per germline, CDR1 MDHEN and CDR2 SYDVKM. V was pared by 6 bases and J by 3 bases, with 10 bases of the junction left unmatched. The CDR3 consists of 18 residues. CDR3 sequence (DNA): TGTGCCAGCAGCCAACGGACTAGCGGGAGGCCTTTCTACAATGAGCAGTTCTTC. It codes for CASSQRTSGRPFYNEQFF.

For this clonotype: This may be a read error, as it is one base from a much larger clone. This chain joins TRBV29-1 and TRBJ1-6; D perhaps matches TRBD1 (5 bases). Trimming cost V 8 bases and J 6 bases, with 14 bases left between them. The CDR3 consists of 13 residues. Germline-derived CDR1 and CDR2 are SQVTM and ANQGSEA. The CDR3 sequence: CSPTGQGNSPLHF. The CDR3 coding sequence is TGCAGCCCCACGGGCCAGGGTAATTCACCCCTCCACTTT.

The chain carries TRBV4-3 and TRBJ1-5; D ambiguous. The CDR3 runs to 15 residues. The V and J ends lost 0 bases and 7 bases respectively, with 13 bases between them. CDR1 and CDR2 from the germline V gene are LGHNA and YSLEER. CDR3 amino acids: CASSQDLQSGQPQHF. The CDR3 DNA reads TGCGCCAGCAGCCAAGATCTGCAGAGCGGGCAGCCCCAGCATTTT.

This chain links TRBV12-3 or TRBV12-4 with TRBJ2-5; 7 bases fit TRBD2. This CDR3 has 14 amino acids. J was trimmed by 3 bases and V by 5 bases; bases with no gene match: 6. For the CDR3, the DNA is TGTGCCAGCAGTATAGGACTAGAGGAAGAGACCCAGTACTTC. This sequence encodes CASSIGLEEETQYF.

The chain employs TRBV18 and TRBJ2-3; D is unresolved. Trimming took 0 bases from V and 2 from J, leaving 6 bases between them. Germline V gene data show CDR1 as KGHSH and CDR2 as LQKENI. CDR3 length: 14 amino acids. CDR3 sequence: CASSPPAATDTQYF. For the CDR3, the DNA is TGTGCCAGCTCACCACCGGCAGCCACAGATACGCAGTATTTT.

In this sample, this clonotype turned up a few times. The genes are TRBV7-3 and TRBJ2-5; D is ambiguous. V lost 1 base and J lost 5, with 8 bases in between. Germline CDR1 is SGHTA and CDR2 is FQGTGA. The CDR3 extends over 13 amino acids. This chain's CDR3 is CASSLSPYETQYF. Here the CDR3 DNA reads TGTGCCAGCAGCTTAAGTCCCTACGAGACCCAGTACTTC.

The chain uses TRBV9 and TRBJ1-6, with D perhaps TRBD1 (5 bases). The V gene lost 3 bases and the J gene lost 9 bases, with 10 bases spanning the gap. This CDR3 region has 13 residues. CDR1 and CDR2 (germline): SGDLS, YYNGEE. DNA of the CDR3: TGTGCCAGCAGCGCGACCGGGGGTTCACCCCTCCACTTT. Translation gives CASSATGGSPLHF.

V is TRBV29-1 and J is TRBJ2-3; 9 nucleotides agree with TRBD1. Germline CDR1 and CDR2: SQVTM and ANQGSEA. The length of the CDR3 is 14 residues. The CDR3 loop is CRRAGDRDTDTQYF. Here the CDR3 DNA reads TGCAGAAGAGCAGGGGACAGGGACACAGATACGCAGTATTTT.

Ten or more counts support this clonotype. V is TRBV6-5 and J is TRBJ1-2; D ambiguous. The CDR3 totals 16 residues. The V gene lost 2 bases and the J gene lost 6 bases, with 19 bases spanning the gap. Per germline, CDR1 MNHEY and CDR2 SVGAGI. In DNA form, the CDR3 reads TGTGCCAGCAGTTACACCGGGAACAATTATGGCGATGGCTACACCTTC. Protein product: CASSYTGNNYGDGYTF.

The V call is TRBV4-3, the J call TRBJ2-1; D is unclear. V lost 0 bases, J lost 3 bases, and 9 bases lay in between. Germline V gene lookup returns CDR1 LGHNA and CDR2 YSLEER. The CDR3 has 15 residues. The CDR3 loop reads CASSQDGVVYNEQFF. As DNA, the CDR3 is TGCGCCAGCAGCCAAGATGGGGTGGTCTACAATGAGCAGTTCTTC.

The chain uses TRBV9 and TRBJ2-1, with 8 nucleotides matching TRBD2. The ends lost 0 bases at V and 4 bases at J; junction bases unmatched: 12. The CDR3 runs 18 residues. Per the germline V gene, CDR1 is SGDLS and CDR2 is YYNGEE. The CDR3 is CASSVGSAAGVGYNEQFF. The CDR3 bases are TGTGCCAGCAGCGTAGGATCGGCAGCGGGAGTTGGTTACAATGAGCAGTTCTTC.

The chain has TRBV28 and TRBJ2-5; 9 bases fit TRBD2. The ends lost 0 bases at V and 14 bases at J; junction bases unmatched: 22. There are 18 residues in the CDR3. The germline V gene encodes CDR1 MDHEN and CDR2 SYDVKM. The CDR3 is CASSLWRGGAPRPSGPYF. CDR3 nucleotide sequence: TGTGCCAGCAGTTTATGGCGCGGGGGGGCCCCGAGACCCAGTGGCCCCTACTTC.

This clonotype was counted a few times. The chain links TRBV7-8 to TRBJ2-1; TRBD2 aligns across 10 bases. Germline V gene data show CDR1 as SGHVS and CDR2 as FQNEAQ. The CDR3 totals 15 residues. With 5 bases clipped from V and 4 bases from J, the junction kept 5 bases outside the gene matches. CDR3 amino acids: CASSPGLARYNEQFF. The CDR3 DNA follows: TGTGCCAGCAGCCCGGGACTAGCGAGGTACAATGAGCAGTTCTTC.